The 13 T cell receptor beta chains given below trace back to one sample, sequenced in a study of regulatory T cells in long-lasting Graves disease. Indicated time point: persistent/refractory GD, antithyroid drugs over 5 years with positive TRAb. The TCR library used RNA extracted from PBMCs. Both iRepertoire HTBI primers and Arm-PCR of CDR3 regions were used to build the TCR beta libraries. TCRdb called the multiplex PCR reads again in MiXCR, with one record for every CDR3 protein. The sample has 400,000 to 500,000 distinct CDR3 sequences; roughly 21% are singletons. This specimen consisted of peripheral blood mononuclear cells (PBMCs), obtained when the disease was refractory, from a patient treated with antithyroid drugs. Source of these receptors: a female donor with Graves disease.

This clonotype was detected a few times. The chain has TRBV7-2 and TRBJ2-7; 10 bases are shared with TRBD2. The CDR3 is 16 residues long. V was clipped by 2 bases and J by 7 bases; unmatched bases: 11. CDR1 is SGHTA, CDR2 FQGNSA, per germline. For the CDR3, the DNA is TGTGCCAGCAGCTTACCTACTAGCGGGGACCCTTGGGAGCAGTACTTC. Protein product: CASSLPTSGDPWEQYF.

This clonotype has more than one count but fewer than ten. The genes are TRBV7-2 and TRBJ1-1, with D perhaps TRBD1 (5 bases). CDR3 length: 15 amino acids. V gave up 5 bases and J gave up 0 bases, with 13 bases separating them. Germline-derived CDR1 and CDR2 are SGHTA and FQGNSA. CDR3 bases: TGTGCCAGCAGCCCGCAGGGATCGATGAACACTGAAGCTTTCTTT. Encoded protein: CASSPQGSMNTEAFF.

This clonotype was observed at least ten times. This sequence joins TRBV6-5 and TRBJ2-5; the D is unclear. V shed 2 bases and J shed 0 bases, with 16 bases lying between them. Germline CDR1 reads MNHEY; CDR2 reads SVGAGI. The CDR3 runs 17 residues. The CDR3 DNA reads TGTGCCAGCAGTTACCAATACACAGAAGCTTACCAAGAGACCCAGTACTTC. Its protein is CASSYQYTEAYQETQYF.

This clonotype has at least ten counts. The V gene is TRBV2, the J gene TRBJ1-5, with D tentatively TRBD1 (5 bases). Trimming removed 8 bases from V and 1 base from J, with 12 bases in between. The CDR3 totals 14 residues. Germline V lookup: CDR1 SNHLY, CDR2 FYNNEI. The CDR3 is CASGWGKSNQPQHF. In nucleotides, the CDR3 is TGTGCCAGCGGGTGGGGGAAGAGCAATCAGCCCCAGCATTTT.

Ten or more counts support this clonotype. The gene calls are TRBV12-3 or TRBV12-4 and TRBJ2-6; perhaps TRBD1 as D (6 bases). CDR3 length equals 17 residues. Trimming left V 3 bases short and J 4 bases short, with 16 bases between. DNA of the CDR3: TGTGCCAGCAGTTTGGGGCAGGGGCGTTTAGGGGCCAACGTCCTGACTTTC. Translated: CASSLGQGRLGANVLTF.

This clonotype was picked up a small number of times. The V and J genes are TRBV6-2 or TRBV6-3 and TRBJ2-7; 10 bases align to TRBD2. The trim removed 5 bases at V and 2 bases at J, leaving 9 bases unmatched. Germline V gene lookup returns CDR1 MNHEY and CDR2 SVGEGT. The CDR3 extends over 16 amino acids. The CDR3 sequence: CASSELTSGLPYEQYF. For the CDR3, the DNA is TGTGCCAGCAGTGAACTGACTAGCGGGTTACCCTACGAGCAGTACTTC.

With respect to this clonotype: This may come from a read error, since a much larger clone is one base off. This rearrangement joins TRBV12-3 or TRBV12-4 to TRBJ2-5, with unresolved D. This CDR3 spans 12 amino acids. V lost 1 base to trimming and J lost 9 bases, with 9 bases between them. In DNA, the CDR3 is TGTGCCAGCAGTTTAGGCTATGAGGCCCAGTACTTC. As protein: CASSLGYEAQYF.

This chain links TRBV2 with TRBJ2-1; D might be TRBD2 (5 bases). The CDR3 covers 12 residues. Germline V gene data show CDR1 as SNHLY and CDR2 as FYNNEI. V lost 7 bases and J lost 3, with 7 bases in between. The CDR3 sequence is CASIGVYNEQFF. CDR3 DNA sequence: TGTGCCAGCATCGGGGTCTACAATGAGCAGTTCTTC.

This clonotype was seen at least ten times. This chain joins TRBV29-1 and TRBJ2-5, with D unresolved. The germline CDR1 and CDR2 sequences are SQVTM and ANQGSEA. CDR3 length equals 12 residues. The V and J ends lost 5 bases and 5 bases respectively, with 12 bases between them. This CDR3 is CSVLRRAETQYF. In DNA form, the CDR3 reads TGCAGCGTTCTAAGGAGAGCGGAGACCCAGTACTTC.

The chain combines TRBV20-1 with TRBJ2-5, with D possibly TRBD1 on 6 matching bases. Trimming removed 3 bases from V and 1 base from J, with 18 bases in between. Germline CDR1 and CDR2: DFQATT and SNEGSKA (reference sequence). This CDR3 comprises 16 residues. The CDR3 DNA follows: TGCAGTGCTAGGAGTCCAACTCGGACAGCCCAAGAGACCCAGTACTTC. It is translated as CSARSPTRTAQETQYF.

The rearrangement links TRBV2 to TRBJ1-5; D possibly corresponds to TRBD1 (5 bases). Per germline, CDR1 SNHLY and CDR2 FYNNEI. The V and J ends lost 6 bases and 0 bases respectively, with 12 bases between them. The CDR3 loop spans 15 amino acids. The CDR3 region is CASSERDPSNQPQHF. CDR3 DNA sequence: TGTGCCAGCAGCGAAAGGGACCCTAGCAATCAGCCCCAGCATTTT.

This clonotype was observed at least ten times. The V and J genes are TRBV28 and TRBJ1-5; D is possibly TRBD1 (5 bases). From germline, CDR1 is MDHEN and CDR2 SYDVKM. The CDR3 totals 16 residues. The V end lost 7 bases, the J end lost 3 bases, and 19 bases lay between the germline ends. CDR3 amino acids: CASTPSIRGNNQPQHF. The CDR3 nucleotides are TGTGCCAGCACCCCGTCGATTAGGGGCAACAATCAGCCCCAGCATTTT.

Comments on this clonotype: A single base separates this from a much larger clone, so it may be a read error. The V and J genes are TRBV3-1 and TRBJ2-5; 9 bases match TRBD2. The CDR3 is 15 residues long. Germline CDR1 and CDR2: LGHDT and YNNKEL (reference sequence). The CDR3 coding sequence is TGTGCCAGCAGCAGTAGCGGGAGTTGGAAAGAGGCCCAGTACTTC. Protein sequence: CASSSSGSWKEAQYF.